A selection of T cell receptor beta chains follows, all from one sample in a study of control samples from healthy donors and cancer patients. Clones were sequenced by immunoSEQ multiplex PCR, and TCRdb holds only the in-frame ones, with some missing. The data contain about 120,000 clones, 85% to 90% of them seen just once; the ten biggest clones take up around an eighth. The sequenced material came from blood. The source is a young man in good health. Both conserved end residues are part of each CDR3. Each record gives: V gene, J gene, D gene, clone size, CDR3 protein, CDR3 DNA. The D gene is left open where the match is weak. Expanded clones get a size class; other rows say once, few or many, or leave the size out.

TRBV5-8,TRBJ2-3,.,.,CASSSTGLLDTQYF,TGTGCCAGCAGCTCGACTGGCCTGTTGGATACGCAGTATTTT
TRBV7-9,TRBJ1-3,TRBD1,.,CASSSPDRAGNTIYF,TGTGCCAGCAGCTCCCCCGACAGGGCTGGAAACACCATATATTTT
TRBV6-6,TRBJ1-2,.,.,CASSYSTGPPNGYTF,TGTGCCAGCAGTTATTCAACAGGCCCTCCAAATGGCTACACCTTC
TRBV7-2,TRBJ2-3,TRBD1,.,CASSSGTGGTDTQYF,TGTGCCAGCAGCTCGGGTACAGGGGGCACAGATACGCAGTATTTT
TRBV12-3/TRBV12-4,TRBJ1-2,.,.,CASRNDPYGYTF,TGTGCCAGCAGGAATGACCCCTATGGCTACACCTTC
TRBV12-3/TRBV12-4,TRBJ1-5,.,.,CASSFFQGSQHF,TGTGCCAGCAGTTTTTTTCAGGGATCCCAGCATTTT
TRBV18,TRBJ1-2,.,.,CASSPSEGYNGYTF,TGTGCCAGCTCCCCCTCGGAGGGGTACAATGGCTACACCTTC
TRBV19,TRBJ1-5,TRBD1,.,CASSAPDRGLNQPQHF,TGTGCCAGTAGTGCGCCGGACAGGGGGCTGAATCAGCCCCAGCATTTT
TRBV12-3/TRBV12-4,TRBJ1-6,.,once,CASSPDFNSPLHF,TGTGCCAGCAGCCCAGATTTCAATTCACCCCTCCACTTT
TRBV29-1,TRBJ1-1,.,.,CSAAGQTAFF,TGCAGCGCTGCGGGACAAACGGCTTTCTTT